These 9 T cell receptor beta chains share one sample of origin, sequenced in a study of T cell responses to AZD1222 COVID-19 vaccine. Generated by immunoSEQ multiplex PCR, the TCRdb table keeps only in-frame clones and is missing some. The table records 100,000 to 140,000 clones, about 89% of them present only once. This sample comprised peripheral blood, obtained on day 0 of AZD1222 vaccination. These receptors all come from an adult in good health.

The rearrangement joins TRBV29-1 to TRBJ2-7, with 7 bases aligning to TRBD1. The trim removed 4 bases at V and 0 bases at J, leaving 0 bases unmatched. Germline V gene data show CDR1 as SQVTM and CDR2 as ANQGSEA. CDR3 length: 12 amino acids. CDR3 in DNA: TGCAGCGTTGGACAGGGCTCCTACGAGCAGTACTTC. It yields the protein CSVGQGSYEQYF.

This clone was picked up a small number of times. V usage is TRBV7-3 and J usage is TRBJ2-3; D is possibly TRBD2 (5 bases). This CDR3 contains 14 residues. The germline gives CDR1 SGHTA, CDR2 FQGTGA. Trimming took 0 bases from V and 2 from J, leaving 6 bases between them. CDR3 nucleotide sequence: TGTGCCAGCAGCTTAACTAGCGACACAGATACGCAGTATTTT. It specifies CASSLTSDTDTQYF.

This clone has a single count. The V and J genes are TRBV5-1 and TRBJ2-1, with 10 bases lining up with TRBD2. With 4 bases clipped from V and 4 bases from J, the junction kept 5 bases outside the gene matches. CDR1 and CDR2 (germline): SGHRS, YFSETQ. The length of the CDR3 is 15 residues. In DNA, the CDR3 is TGCGCCAGCAGCCGGACTAGCGGCAAGTACAATGAGCAGTTCTTC. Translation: CASSRTSGKYNEQFF.

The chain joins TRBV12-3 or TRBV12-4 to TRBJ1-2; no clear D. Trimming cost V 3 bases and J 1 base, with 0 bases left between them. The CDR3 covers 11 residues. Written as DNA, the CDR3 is TGTGCCAGCAGTTTTAACTATGGCTACACCTTC. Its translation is CASSFNYGYTF.

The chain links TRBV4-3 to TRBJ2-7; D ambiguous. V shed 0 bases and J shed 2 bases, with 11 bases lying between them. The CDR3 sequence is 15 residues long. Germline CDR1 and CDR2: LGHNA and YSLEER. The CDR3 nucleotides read TGCGCCAGCAGCCAAGATGGCACAGTAGCCTACGAGCAGTACTTC. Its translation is CASSQDGTVAYEQYF.

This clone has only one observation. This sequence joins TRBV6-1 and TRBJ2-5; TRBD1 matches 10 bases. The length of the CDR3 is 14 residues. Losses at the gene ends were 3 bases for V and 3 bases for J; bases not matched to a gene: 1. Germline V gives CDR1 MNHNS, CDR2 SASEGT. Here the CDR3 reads CASSDGTGEETQYF. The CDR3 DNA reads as TGTGCCAGCAGTGACGGGACAGGGGAAGAGACCCAGTACTTC.

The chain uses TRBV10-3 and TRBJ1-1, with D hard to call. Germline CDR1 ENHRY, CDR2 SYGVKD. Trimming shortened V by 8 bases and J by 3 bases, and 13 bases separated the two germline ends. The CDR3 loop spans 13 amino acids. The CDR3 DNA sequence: TGTGCCATCGGTACTCAGGCCGACACTGAAGCTTTCTTT. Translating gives CAIGTQADTEAFF.

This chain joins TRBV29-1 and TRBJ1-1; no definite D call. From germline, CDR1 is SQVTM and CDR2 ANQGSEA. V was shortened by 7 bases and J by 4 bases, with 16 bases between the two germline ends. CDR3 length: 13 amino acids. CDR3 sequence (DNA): TGCAGCGCCGTACAAACGGAGGGCACTGAAGCTTTCTTT. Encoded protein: CSAVQTEGTEAFF.

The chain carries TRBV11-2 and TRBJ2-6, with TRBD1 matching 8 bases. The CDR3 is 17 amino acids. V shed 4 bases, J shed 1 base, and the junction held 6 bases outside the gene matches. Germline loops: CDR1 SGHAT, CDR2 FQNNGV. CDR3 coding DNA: TGTGCCAGCAGCTCCGGGACAGGTTGGTCTGGGGCCAACGTCCTGACTTTC. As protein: CASSSGTGWSGANVLTF.